The rows below give T cell receptor beta chains drawn from one sample of a study of blood T cell repertoires in COVID-19. TCRdb keeps only in-frame clones here, not all; method: immunoSEQ multiplex PCR. This sample yields around 100,000 clones, of which about 90% are seen a single time; more than 5% belongs to the top ten. The sequenced material came from peripheral blood. The receptors were sampled from a human donor in a cohort sampled during active COVID-19. CDR3s include the opening cysteine and the closing phenylalanine or tryptophan. A D gene is named only where the DNA matches it firmly. Clone size is given for some rows only: seen once, a few or many times, or a class if the clone is expanded.

abundance: once
j_gene: TRBJ2-3
v_gene: TRBV18
d_gene: TRBD2
CDR3aa: CASSPLGGLAGGIPSTDTQYF
CDR3nt: TGTGCCAGCTCACCACTCGGAGGACTAGCGGGGGGAATACCTAGCACAGATACGCAGTATTTT

abundance: .
j_gene: TRBJ2-5
v_gene: TRBV7-2
d_gene: TRBD2
CDR3aa: CASSLAGLAGGSETQYF
CDR3nt: TGTGCCAGCAGCTTAGCAGGTCTAGCGGGAGGCTCGGAGACCCAGTACTTC

abundance: .
j_gene: TRBJ2-1
v_gene: TRBV5-1
d_gene: TRBD2
CDR3aa: CASSFSGENEQFF
CDR3nt: TGCGCCAGCAGTTTTAGCGGGGAAAATGAGCAGTTCTTC

abundance: .
j_gene: TRBJ2-7
v_gene: TRBV29-1
d_gene: TRBD2
CDR3aa: CSVEAGGSEQYF
CDR3nt: TGCAGCGTTGAGGCGGGGGGAAGTGAGCAGTACTTC

abundance: .
j_gene: TRBJ2-3
v_gene: TRBV7-6
d_gene: TRBD2
CDR3aa: CASSLDGGASDTQYF
CDR3nt: TGTGCCAGCAGCTTAGACGGGGGGGCATCAGATACGCAGTATTTT

abundance: .
j_gene: TRBJ2-6
v_gene: TRBV9
d_gene: .
CDR3aa: CASSVGGTGANVLTF
CDR3nt: TGTGCCAGCAGCGTTGGGGGGACTGGGGCCAACGTCCTGACTTTC

abundance: once
j_gene: TRBJ1-6
v_gene: TRBV3-1/TRBV3-2
d_gene: .
CDR3aa: CASSQVQGGLSPLHF
CDR3nt: TGTGCCAGCAGCCAAGTTCAGGGTGGGCTTTCACCCCTCCACTTT

abundance: .
j_gene: TRBJ2-1
v_gene: TRBV3-1/TRBV3-2
d_gene: TRBD2
CDR3aa: CASSQETSGNYNEQFF
CDR3nt: TGTGCCAGCAGCCAAGAAACTAGCGGCAATTACAATGAGCAGTTCTTC

abundance: .
j_gene: TRBJ2-5
v_gene: TRBV3-1/TRBV3-2
d_gene: .
CDR3aa: CASSQAGETQYF
CDR3nt: TGTGCCAGCAGCCAGGCGGGAGAGACCCAGTACTTC

abundance: .
j_gene: TRBJ2-5
v_gene: TRBV28
d_gene: .
CDR3aa: CASRTQWETQYF
CDR3nt: TGTGCCAGCAGGACACAGTGGGAGACCCAGTACTTC

abundance: once
j_gene: TRBJ1-1
v_gene: TRBV5-1
d_gene: .
CDR3aa: CASSLSPREDTEAFF
CDR3nt: TGCGCCAGCAGCTTATCTCCCAGGGAGGACACTGAAGCTTTCTTT

abundance: .
j_gene: TRBJ2-7
v_gene: TRBV13
d_gene: TRBD2
CDR3aa: CASSFSGSRNEQYF
CDR3nt: TGTGCCAGCAGCTTTAGCGGGAGTCGGAACGAGCAGTACTTC

abundance: few
j_gene: TRBJ1-4
v_gene: TRBV10-2
d_gene: .
CDR3aa: CASSESRDEKLFF
CDR3nt: TGCGCCAGCAGTGAAAGCAGGGATGAAAAACTGTTTTTT

abundance: once
j_gene: TRBJ1-2
v_gene: TRBV28
d_gene: .
CDR3aa: CASRPGGIDYGYTF
CDR3nt: TGTGCCAGCAGGCCGGGAGGGATCGACTATGGCTACACCTTC

abundance: .
j_gene: TRBJ1-5
v_gene: TRBV7-8
d_gene: TRBD1
CDR3aa: CASSLTGNQPQHF
CDR3nt: TGTGCCAGCAGCCTGACAGGGAACCAGCCCCAGCATTTT

abundance: .
j_gene: TRBJ2-5
v_gene: TRBV9
d_gene: TRBD2
CDR3aa: CASSVRPSGKETQYF
CDR3nt: TGTGCCAGCAGCGTACGGCCTAGCGGAAAAGAGACCCAGTACTTC

abundance: .
j_gene: TRBJ2-1
v_gene: TRBV13
d_gene: TRBD1
CDR3aa: CASSLGPGQIYNEQFF
CDR3nt: TGTGCCAGCAGCTTAGGACCGGGACAGATATACAATGAGCAGTTCTTC

abundance: .
j_gene: TRBJ2-3
v_gene: TRBV5-4
d_gene: .
CDR3aa: CASTPRETGADTQYF
CDR3nt: TGTGCCAGCACCCCTAGGGAAACCGGGGCAGATACGCAGTATTTT

abundance: few
j_gene: TRBJ2-5
v_gene: TRBV9
d_gene: TRBD1
CDR3aa: CASSGNRGKETQYF
CDR3nt: TGTGCCAGCAGCGGAAACAGGGGGAAGGAGACCCAGTACTTC

abundance: few
j_gene: TRBJ2-2
v_gene: TRBV19
d_gene: TRBD1
CDR3aa: CASSIGGAGGYSGELFF
CDR3nt: TGTGCCAGTAGTATAGGAGGAGCAGGGGGCTACTCCGGGGAGCTGTTTTTT

abundance: .
j_gene: TRBJ2-7
v_gene: TRBV10-1
d_gene: TRBD1
CDR3aa: CASSAGGRQGVLHEQYF
CDR3nt: TGCGCCAGCAGTGCGGGCGGTCGACAGGGGGTATTGCACGAGCAGTACTTC

abundance: .
j_gene: TRBJ1-1
v_gene: TRBV5-8
d_gene: TRBD1
CDR3aa: CASRWDRVGYTEAFF
CDR3nt: TGTGCCAGCAGGTGGGACAGGGTAGGATACACTGAAGCTTTCTTT

abundance: .
j_gene: TRBJ2-5
v_gene: TRBV27
d_gene: .
CDR3aa: CASSLRYETQYF
CDR3nt: TGTGCCAGCAGTTTGCGATACGAGACCCAGTACTTC

abundance: .
j_gene: TRBJ2-5
v_gene: TRBV14
d_gene: .
CDR3aa: CASSQRGLLQETQYF
CDR3nt: TGTGCCAGCAGCCAACGGGGACTCCTCCAAGAGACCCAGTACTTC

abundance: .
j_gene: TRBJ2-5
v_gene: TRBV28
d_gene: .
CDR3aa: CASSSFGGALETQYF
CDR3nt: TGTGCCAGCAGTTCCTTCGGTGGGGCTTTAGAGACCCAGTACTTC

abundance: once
j_gene: TRBJ2-7
v_gene: TRBV5-1
d_gene: TRBD2
CDR3aa: CASSLAILASGSSYEQYF
CDR3nt: TGCGCCAGCAGCTTGGCGATACTCGCTAGCGGGAGCTCCTACGAGCAGTACTTC

abundance: .
j_gene: TRBJ2-7
v_gene: TRBV6-2/TRBV6-3
d_gene: .
CDR3aa: CASSSWGDFGYEQYF
CDR3nt: TGTGCCAGCAGTTCCTGGGGAGACTTCGGGTACGAGCAGTACTTC

abundance: .
j_gene: TRBJ2-1
v_gene: TRBV15
d_gene: .
CDR3aa: CATSREQGTYNEQFF
CDR3nt: TGTGCCACCAGCAGAGAGCAGGGGACCTACAATGAGCAGTTCTTC

abundance: .
j_gene: TRBJ2-6
v_gene: TRBV3-1/TRBV3-2
d_gene: TRBD2
CDR3aa: CASSGLAKGSGANVLTF
CDR3nt: TGTGCCAGCAGCGGACTAGCAAAAGGTTCTGGGGCCAACGTCCTGACTTTC

abundance: .
j_gene: TRBJ2-1
v_gene: TRBV4-1
d_gene: TRBD2
CDR3aa: CASSRVGTSGGTPYNEQFF
CDR3nt: TGCGCCAGCAGCCGGGTTGGGACTAGCGGGGGCACTCCCTACAATGAGCAGTTCTTC

abundance: .
j_gene: TRBJ2-1
v_gene: TRBV25-1
d_gene: TRBD1
CDR3aa: CASSGTGGGLSEQFF
CDR3nt: TGTGCCAGCAGTGGGACAGGGGGCGGTTTAAGCGAGCAGTTCTTC

abundance: .
j_gene: TRBJ1-3
v_gene: TRBV18
d_gene: .
CDR3aa: CASSPSTTAYSGNTIYF
CDR3nt: TGTGCCAGCTCACCCTCCACGACAGCGTACTCTGGAAACACCATATATTTT

abundance: .
j_gene: TRBJ2-5
v_gene: TRBV24-1
d_gene: TRBD2
CDR3aa: CATSDFRTSEETQYF
CDR3nt: TGTGCCACCAGTGATTTTAGGACTAGCGAGGAGACCCAGTACTTC

abundance: .
j_gene: TRBJ2-1
v_gene: TRBV24-1
d_gene: .
CDR3aa: CATSVADSRENNEQFF
CDR3nt: TGTGCCACCAGTGTTGCGGACAGTCGAGAAAACAATGAGCAGTTCTTC